A single sample is the source of the 26 T cell receptor beta chains below, sequenced in a study of beta chain features in type 1 diabetes listed by TCRdb under 2018. Broader findings and caveats from the paper: Type 1 diabetes patients showed a moderate but significant shortening of TCRB CDR3 length in all four CD4+ subsets.

Antigen specificity for these receptors is unknown. Libraries were constructed by the immunoSEQ multiplex PCR assay. The High Capacity cDNA Reverse Transcription Kit was used to reverse transcribe all of the isolated RNA, meaning that expressed TCRB transcripts were what got sequenced. TCRdb retrieved this table from immuneACCESS and kept in-frame rearrangements only. Not all clones are present; in checked studies, unresolved V genes account for under half, and no reason is known for the remainder. The table for this sample lists hundreds of thousands of clones; roughly an eighth of them were counted only once. Less than 0.025% of the sample is in the top ten clones. The sequenced sample was naive CD4+ T cells from blood. The meaning of the sample's cell subset or site label: true naive CD4+ T cells. The receptors originated from a man aged 18 to 29 with type 1 diabetes.

This chain joins TRBV5-1 and TRBJ2-1; 7 bases fit TRBD1. Germline assignment: CDR1 SGHRS and CDR2 YFSETQ. This CDR3 comprises 16 residues. Trimming cost V 6 bases and J 6 bases; bases outside gene matches: 15. The CDR3 is CASKHYTGEGGNEQFF. CDR3 in DNA: TGCGCCAGCAAACACTATACAGGGGAAGGAGGCAATGAGCAGTTCTTC.

This clone was recorded a few times. The sample has other DNA sequences that encode this CDR3 too. The chain has TRBV27 and TRBJ2-6, with D possibly being TRBD1 or TRBD2 (5 bases each). The CDR3 has 15 residues. Germline V lookup: CDR1 MNHEY, CDR2 SMNVEV (reference sequence). Trimming took off 3 bases at V and 2 bases at J, with 8 bases between the two ends. The CDR3 nucleotides read TGTGCCAGCAGTTTGTGGGGGACTGGGGCCAACGTCCTGACTTTC. Encoded protein: CASSLWGTGANVLTF.

V gene TRBV7-8 combines with J gene TRBJ2-5; TRBD1 matches at 7 bases. The CDR3 runs 15 residues. With 3 bases clipped from V and 5 bases from J, the junction kept 9 bases outside the gene matches. Germline V lookup: CDR1 SGHVS, CDR2 FQNEAQ. CDR3: CASSFPPGGSETQYF. For the CDR3, the DNA is TGTGCCAGCAGCTTCCCCCCAGGGGGTTCGGAGACCCAGTACTTC.

This clone was picked up a small number of times. The CDR3 DNA reads as TGTGCCAGTAGTCCCCTCTTCCAGGGGTTGGAGACCCAGTACTTC. Protein product: CASSPLFQGLETQYF. The chain has TRBV19 and TRBJ2-5; a weak D match, TRBD1 (6 bases). The CDR3 has 15 amino acids. V was trimmed by 5 bases and J by 5 bases, leaving 18 bases between them. Germline values: CDR1 LNHDA, CDR2 SQIVND (reference sequence).

The chain carries TRBV27 and TRBJ1-2; no clear D. Deletions cut 4 bases from V and 5 bases from J, with 11 bases between. This CDR3 comprises 13 residues. CDR1 is MNHEY, CDR2 SMNVEV, per germline (reference sequence). CDR3 nucleotides: TGTGCCAGCAGTTCTGTCCCTGTATATGGCTACACCTTC. Translated: CASSSVPVYGYTF.

The chain uses TRBV19 and TRBJ1-1; the D is unclear. Germline values: CDR1 LNHDA, CDR2 SQIVND (reference sequence). V gave up 3 bases and J gave up 3 bases, with 8 bases separating them. The CDR3 loop spans 13 amino acids. Here the CDR3 reads CASSITTDTEAFF. Written as DNA, the CDR3 is TGTGCCAGTAGTATCACAACAGACACTGAAGCTTTCTTT.

This clone was counted only a few times. The chain employs TRBV7-9 and TRBJ2-4; no definite D call. The CDR3 consists of 13 residues. V lost 2 bases, J lost 1 base, and 3 bases lay in between. The V gene's germline CDR1 is SEHNR and CDR2 FQNEAQ (reference sequence). The CDR3 nucleotides read TGTGCCAGCAGCTTACTGGCCAAAAACATTCAGTACTTC. Its translation: CASSLLAKNIQYF.

This clone was detected only a few times. This chain links TRBV29-1 with TRBJ1-2; D gene unclear. The CDR3 consists of 12 residues. CDR1 is SQVTM, CDR2 ANQGSEA, per germline. The V end lost 0 bases, the J end lost 9 bases, and 11 bases lay between the germline ends. The CDR3 sequence is CSVEDRSRRYTF. In DNA, the CDR3 is TGCAGCGTTGAAGATCGTTCTCGGCGCTACACCTTC. The full variable domain, its missing parts supplied by reference TRBV29-1 and TRBJ1-2, is SAVISQKPSRDICQRGTSLTIQCQVDSQVTMMFWYRQQPGQSLTLIATANQGSEATYESGFVIDKFPISRPNLTFSTLTVSNMSPEDSSIYLCSVEDRSRRYTFGSGTRLTVV.

This clone was observed a handful of times. The V gene is TRBV13, the J gene TRBJ2-3, with 7 bases fitting TRBD1. This CDR3 has 15 residues. Trimming at V came to 5 bases and at J to 0 bases, leaving 5 bases not matched to a gene. Germline lookup yields CDR1 PRHDT and CDR2 FYEKMQ (reference sequence). CDR3 region: CASSQTGPSTDTQYF. The CDR3 coding sequence is TGTGCCAGCAGCCAGACAGGGCCAAGCACAGATACGCAGTATTTT.

The chain recombines TRBV2 with TRBJ1-2; D perhaps matches TRBD1 (6 bases). The CDR3 contains 15 residues. Per the germline V gene, CDR1 is SNHLY and CDR2 is FYNNEI. Deletions cut 1 base from V and 2 bases from J, with 11 bases between. The CDR3 here is CASSEVGGTNYGYTF. For the CDR3, the DNA is TGTGCCAGCAGTGAAGTAGGGGGTACCAACTATGGCTACACCTTC.

This clone was seen once. The chain links TRBV4-1 to TRBJ1-5; D perhaps matches TRBD1 (6 bases). Trimming pared 8 bases from V and 4 bases from J, leaving 15 bases between. Germline values: CDR1 MGHRA, CDR2 YSYEKL. The CDR3 totals 14 residues. DNA for the CDR3: TGCGCCAGCGCTTCCCGGACAGAAAATCAGCCCCAGCATTTT. Translated: CASASRTENQPQHF.

This clone was observed a handful of times. CDR3 sequence: CSARYREDGYTF. In DNA, the CDR3 is TGCAGCGCAAGGTACAGGGAGGATGGCTACACCTTC. The chain combines TRBV29-1 with TRBJ1-2; possible D gene TRBD1, 6 bases. This CDR3 has 12 residues. The germline V gene has CDR1 SQVTM and CDR2 ANQGSEA. Trimming pared 7 bases from V and 6 bases from J, leaving 15 bases between.

This clone was counted between two and nine times. The same CDR3 is also encoded by other DNA sequences in this sample. This chain joins TRBV2 and TRBJ2-7; possible D gene TRBD1, 5 bases. The CDR3 sequence is 12 residues long. Germline-derived CDR1 and CDR2 are SNHLY and FYNNEI. V was pared by 5 bases and J by 3 bases, with 8 bases between. CDR3 nucleotides: TGTGCCAGCAGTCCGCAGGGCTACGAGCAGTACTTC. Translated, it gives CASSPQGYEQYF. The whole variable domain, remainder taken from reference TRBV2 and TRBJ2-7, is EPEVTQTPSHQVTQMGQEVILRCVPISNHLYFYWYRQILGQKVEFLVSFYNNEISEKSEIFDDQFSVERPDGSNFTLKIRSTKLEDSAMYFCASSPQGYEQYFGPGTRLTVT.

This clone has just a few counts. V is TRBV14 and J is TRBJ1-1; TRBD1 is a possible D gene (5 bases). Germline CDR1 is SGHDN and CDR2 is FVKESK. V lost 4 bases and J lost 1, with 10 bases in between. The CDR3 covers 14 residues. CDR3 protein: CASSPRDGNTEAFF. CDR3 bases: TGTGCCAGCAGCCCTCGGGACGGGAACACTGAAGCTTTCTTT.

In its sample, this clone was seen a few times. The chain recombines TRBV6-6 with TRBJ1-1; D is uncertain. V lost 10 bases and J 1 base, leaving 10 bases between the germline ends. The CDR3 extends over 12 amino acids. Germline V CDR1 and CDR2: MNHNY, SVGAGI (reference sequence). The CDR3 DNA reads as TGTGCCACCAGATCAGCGAACACTGAAGCTTTCTTT. It translates to CATRSANTEAFF.

There are a few counts of this clone. This chain links TRBV11-2 with TRBJ2-1, with D perhaps matching TRBD2 (5 bases). The CDR3 extends over 13 amino acids. Germline V lookup: CDR1 SGHAT, CDR2 FQNNGV. V was pared by 3 bases and J by 10 bases, with 13 bases between. DNA for the CDR3: TGTGCCAGCAGCTTGTCCTTCGAGGGCGAGCAGTTCTTC. The encoded protein is CASSLSFEGEQFF.

This chain links TRBV6-1 with TRBJ2-1; D gene ambiguous. Trimming left V 0 bases short and J 1 base short, with 10 bases between. Germline V gene sequence: CDR1 MNHNS, CDR2 SASEGT. CDR3 size: 16 residues. This chain's CDR3 is CASSEAHERSYNEQFF. The CDR3 DNA is TGTGCCAGCAGTGAAGCTCACGAACGATCCTACAATGAGCAGTTCTTC.

This clone was seen only a few times. The chain couples TRBV29-1 to TRBJ2-2, with D unclear. Germline CDR1 SQVTM, CDR2 ANQGSEA. This CDR3 is 14 amino acids long. With 6 bases removed from V and 6 bases from J, the gap between germline ends came to 17 bases. CDR3 bases: TGCAGCGTGGGCCCTCCCACCGCTGCCGGGGAGCTGTTTTTT. Its protein product is CSVGPPTAAGELFF.

The chain is built from TRBV10-3 and TRBJ2-4; TRBD1 might be the D (5 bases). V was pared by 4 bases and J by 7 bases, with 11 bases between. This CDR3 contains 13 residues. CDR1 ENHRY and CDR2 SYGVKD come from the germline V gene. The CDR3 region is CAISAPAGNIQYF. The CDR3, as DNA: TGTGCCATCAGTGCCCCGGCAGGGAACATTCAGTACTTC.

The chain is built from TRBV11-2 and TRBJ2-3; 7 bases align to TRBD1. This CDR3 is 15 amino acids long. Trimming cost V 4 bases and J 2 bases; bases outside gene matches: 6. Germline CDR1 SGHAT, CDR2 FQNNGV. CDR3 loop: CASSSSGQFTDTQYF. The CDR3 coding sequence is TGTGCCAGCAGCTCCTCGGGACAGTTCACAGATACGCAGTATTTT.

This clone was detected a few times. J is TRBJ2-3 and V is TRBV29-1, with D tentatively TRBD1 (6 bases). V was trimmed by 6 bases and J by 1 base, leaving 14 bases between them. The CDR3 has 14 residues. Germline V CDR1 and CDR2: SQVTM, ANQGSEA. CDR3 DNA sequence: TGCAGCGTAGGCCAGGGGTTGGGCACAGATACGCAGTATTTT. Its protein is CSVGQGLGTDTQYF.

This clone was detected only a few times. This rearrangement joins TRBV7-6 to TRBJ1-3; no clear D gene. The CDR3 spans 12 residues. Germline CDR1 SGHVS, CDR2 FNYEAQ. V was shortened by 1 base and J by 8 bases, with 6 bases between the two germline ends. This chain's CDR3 is CASSLGVDTIYF. The CDR3 DNA sequence: TGTGCCAGCAGCTTAGGGGTGGACACCATATATTTT.

The chain couples TRBV30 to TRBJ2-3, with TRBD1 as a possible D gene (6 bases). This CDR3 is 14 amino acids long. CDR1 GTSNPN and CDR2 SVGIG come from the germline V gene (reference sequence). Trimming took off 3 bases at V and 1 base at J, with 11 bases between the two ends. Here the CDR3 reads CAWRSAGGTDTQYF. The CDR3 DNA follows: TGTGCCTGGAGATCGGCAGGGGGCACAGATACGCAGTATTTT.

This clone appeared a few times. This specimen includes other DNA sequences encoding the same CDR3. The gene calls are TRBV5-1 and TRBJ1-1; TRBD1 agrees at 9 bases. The germline V gene encodes CDR1 SGHRS and CDR2 YFSETQ. Losses at the gene ends were 2 bases for V and 4 bases for J; bases not matched to a gene: 3. The CDR3 runs 14 residues. The CDR3: CASSLQGAGTEAFF. In DNA form, the CDR3 reads TGCGCCAGCAGCTTACAGGGGGCCGGCACTGAAGCTTTCTTT.

This clone was seen only a few times. The same CDR3 can be traced to other DNA sequences in this sample. The J gene is TRBJ1-2, the V gene TRBV30; D gene unclear. CDR1 and CDR2 (germline): GTSNPN, SVGIG (reference sequence). The CDR3 runs 11 residues. Trimming cost V 0 bases and J 8 bases, with 7 bases left between them. For the CDR3, the DNA is TGTGCCTGGAGTGTACAAGGAGGCTACACCTTC. This sequence encodes CAWSVQGGYTF.

This clone was counted only a few times. J is TRBJ1-1 and V is TRBV28; D is uncertain. Germline loops: CDR1 MDHEN, CDR2 SYDVKM. V lost 5 bases to trimming and J lost 0 bases, with 7 bases between them. The CDR3 is made up of 13 amino acids. The CDR3 DNA sequence: TGTGCCAGCAGTCTTGAGTTGAACACTGAAGCTTTCTTT. It yields the protein CASSLELNTEAFF.